This T cell receptor (beta chain) appears in the sequencing data of a study of T cells in narcolepsy. Study summary: Healthy controls were enrolled alongside patients with narcolepsy type 1 or type 2.

Overall study findings and caveats: Blood of same and different patients, but not healthy controls, reportedly held recurring autoreactive clonotypes. Same-patient CSF and blood CD4+ T cell clonotypes included HCRT-specific and TRIB2-specific autoreactive ones.

The germline V gene has CDR1 LNHDA and CDR2 SQIVND (reference sequence). Trimming took 7 bases from V and 5 from J, leaving 20 bases between them. This CDR3 is built from 16 residues. The assay was immunoSEQ multiplex PCR, and TCRdb's table has in-frame clones only and misses some. The table lists 35,000 or so clones, 70% to 90% of them singletons. Remarks on this clone: Antigen specificity is unknown.

The TCR sequence derives from a human donor with narcolepsy. What was sequenced was CD45RA- memory CD4+ T cells from PBMCs. The chain uses TRBV19 and TRBJ2-2, with D possibly called TRBD1 or TRBD2 (5 bases each). CDR3 nucleotide sequence: TGTGCCAGTACTGCCCCCTCCGGGGCCTCAACCGGGGAGCTGTTTTTT. Its protein is CASTAPSGASTGELFF.